The 32 T cell receptor beta chains below come from one sample, sequenced in a study of response to subunit inactivated influenza vaccine. One entry per CDR3 protein, called by TCRdb with MiXCR from the RT-PCR reads. This table holds approximately 500,000 distinct CDR3 sequences, 13% to 15% found once. This specimen was PBMCs from blood, taken 11 to 12 days after vaccination. These receptors originate from a man aged 45 to 65 who received an inactivated influenza vaccine.

The chain uses TRBV5-5 and TRBJ2-2; TRBD2 matches 8 bases. This CDR3 is built from 15 residues. Germline V gene data show CDR1 as SGHKS and CDR2 as YYEKEE (reference sequence). V dropped 4 bases and J dropped 5; count of bases not matched to a gene: 7. The CDR3 DNA reads TGTGCCAGCAGCCCGGGGGGGCCGGGGACCGGGGAGCTGTTTTTT. Residues: CASSPGGPGTGELFF.

The chain carries TRBV5-1 and TRBJ2-3; 8 positions match TRBD2. CDR1 is SGHRS and CDR2 is YFSETQ in the germline V gene. V shed 4 bases and J 4 bases; nucleotides not matched to a gene: 8. The CDR3 totals 15 residues. The CDR3 region has the DNA TGCGCCAGCAGCGGGGGCGGGAGGACCCCAGATACGCAGTATTTT. Translated: CASSGGGRTPDTQYF.

The gene calls are TRBV6-5 and TRBJ1-5, with a weak D call TRBD1 (5 bases). CDR1 is MNHEY, CDR2 SVGAGI, per germline. V lost 4 bases and J 5 bases, leaving 18 bases between the germline ends. This CDR3 region has 16 residues. In DNA form, the CDR3 reads TGTGCCAGCAGTTTCTCTCCTCGGGACGGGGATCAGCCCCAGCATTTT. Residues: CASSFSPRDGDQPQHF.

This clonotype was seen more than once but under ten times. The chain employs TRBV24-1 and TRBJ2-5; D gene unclear. This CDR3 comprises 15 residues. V lost 3 bases and J 1 base, leaving 11 bases between the germline ends. Germline lookup yields CDR1 KGHDR and CDR2 SFDVKD. CDR3 region: CATSDIPGGQETQYF. The CDR3 nucleotides are TGTGCCACCAGTGATATCCCGGGCGGCCAAGAGACCCAGTACTTC.

J is TRBJ2-1 and V is TRBV7-2; 8 nucleotides line up with TRBD1. Germline-derived CDR1 and CDR2 are SGHTA and FQGNSA. The V segment lost 5 bases and the J segment 2 bases; nucleotides outside the gene matches: 5. The CDR3 spans 15 residues. CDR3 residues: CASSEDRGTYNEQFF. CDR3 coding DNA: TGTGCCAGCAGCGAAGACAGGGGAACCTACAATGAGCAGTTCTTC.

This clonotype turned up a few times. The chain uses TRBV20-1 and TRBJ1-1; TRBD1 might be the D (5 bases). This CDR3 is 12 amino acids long. CDR1 and CDR2 (germline): DFQATT, SNEGSKA (reference sequence). Trimming removed 6 bases from V and 1 base from J, with 9 bases in between. The CDR3 reads CSARQTNTEAFF. DNA of the CDR3: TGCAGTGCCAGACAGACGAACACTGAAGCTTTCTTT.

In its sample, this clonotype was seen a few times. This chain connects TRBV2 to TRBJ2-1, with 7 positions matching TRBD2. Germline V gene lookup returns CDR1 SNHLY and CDR2 FYNNEI. V was pared by 0 bases and J by 3 bases, with 5 bases of the junction left unmatched. The CDR3 length is 16 residues. The CDR3 DNA reads as TGTGCCAGCAGTGAAGCGCGTCGCGGGAGCTACAATGAGCAGTTCTTC. Its translation is CASSEARRGSYNEQFF.

This chain uses TRBV4-1 with TRBJ2-1; D is possibly TRBD1 (6 bases). CDR1 is MGHRA and CDR2 is YSYEKL in the germline V gene. Trimming pared 1 base from V and 6 bases from J, leaving 10 bases between. The CDR3 has 14 residues. CDR3 nucleotides: TGCGCCAGCAGCCAAGTTCACAGGGCCAATGAGCAGTTCTTC. Translated: CASSQVHRANEQFF.

The chain couples TRBV5-1 to TRBJ2-7; D gene uncertain. The CDR3 has 16 residues. Germline V gene data show CDR1 as SGHRS and CDR2 as YFSETQ. Deletions cut 0 bases from V and 0 bases from J, with 13 bases between. CDR3 in amino acids: CASSLEGVPPSYEQYF. The CDR3 DNA reads TGCGCCAGCAGCTTGGAGGGCGTCCCCCCCTCCTACGAGCAGTACTTC.

This sequence joins TRBV5-1 and TRBJ1-1; the D gene is possibly TRBD1 (6 bases). Germline assignment: CDR1 SGHRS and CDR2 YFSETQ. The CDR3 contains 15 residues. The germline V and J ends were trimmed by 2 bases and 7 bases, with 18 bases remaining between them. The CDR3 region is CASSLVLGGLVEAFF. In DNA form, the CDR3 reads TGCGCCAGCAGCTTAGTCCTCGGGGGGCTGGTTGAAGCTTTCTTT.

This clonotype was picked up a small number of times. The chain has TRBV20-1 and TRBJ2-5; 11 bases agree with TRBD2. The CDR3 is 18 residues long. Germline loops: CDR1 DFQATT, CDR2 SNEGSKA (reference sequence). V dropped 2 bases and J dropped 1; count of bases not matched to a gene: 12. DNA for the CDR3: TGCAGTGCTAGACCCGGGACAGTTAGCGGGAGGGCCCAAGAGACCCAGTACTTC. Translating gives CSARPGTVSGRAQETQYF.

This chain joins TRBV4-1 and TRBJ2-3, with TRBD2 matching over 8 bases. Looked up from germline, CDR1 is MGHRA and CDR2 is YSYEKL. After removal of 4 bases from V and 1 base from J, the junction contained 13 bases not matched to a gene. The CDR3 sequence is 18 residues long. The CDR3 spells CASSLSTSWRGGTDTQYF. CDR3 nucleotides: TGCGCCAGCAGCCTTAGCACTTCCTGGCGGGGGGGCACAGATACGCAGTATTTT.

This clonotype was detected a few times. The genes are TRBV20-1 and TRBJ2-7; D is unresolved. Germline V gene lookup returns CDR1 DFQATT and CDR2 SNEGSKA (reference sequence). The CDR3 has 11 residues. Trimming took off 1 base at V and 6 bases at J, with 7 bases between the two ends. CDR3 DNA sequence: TGCAGTGCTAGAGGAGTTAGCGAGCAGTACTTC. Residues: CSARGVSEQYF.

The chain recombines TRBV12-3 or TRBV12-4 with TRBJ1-3, with TRBD1 identical over 7 bases. V lost 8 bases, J lost 0 bases, and 4 bases stayed unmatched. CDR3 length: 14 residues. As DNA, the CDR3 is TGTGCCAGCGGGGACAGCATCTCTGGAAACACCATATATTTT. Its translation: CASGDSISGNTIYF.

The genes are TRBV4-3 and TRBJ2-2; D is possibly TRBD2 (5 bases). Trimming cost V 0 bases and J 5 bases, with 13 bases left between them. Germline V CDR1 and CDR2: LGHNA, YSLEER. The CDR3 totals 16 residues. CDR3 in amino acids: CASSQDDGSFTGELFF. The CDR3 bases are TGCGCCAGCAGCCAAGATGATGGGAGCTTTACCGGGGAGCTGTTTTTT.

CDR3 nucleotides: TGTGCCATCAGCGAGGACGGGTCCAGGAGGCCCCAGCATTTT. Residues: CAISEDGSRRPQHF. The chain has TRBV10-3 and TRBJ1-5; D is uncertain. CDR1 and CDR2 from the germline V gene are ENHRY and SYGVKD. The CDR3 sequence is 14 residues long. Trimming removed 6 bases from V and 9 bases from J, with 18 bases in between.

The chain recombines TRBV5-1 with TRBJ2-3; 9 bases are shared with TRBD1. CDR3 length: 15 amino acids. Losses at the gene ends were 7 bases for V and 4 bases for J; bases not matched to a gene: 10. Germline assignment: CDR1 SGHRS and CDR2 YFSETQ. The CDR3 nucleotides read TGCGCCAGCTCCTGGGGGACAGGGATAGCAGATACGCAGTATTTT. This codes for CASSWGTGIADTQYF. Supplemented by reference TRBV5-1 and TRBJ2-3, the full variable domain reads KAGVTQTPRYLIKTRGQQVTLSCSPISGHRSVSWYQQTPGQGLQFLFEYFSETQRNKGNFPGRFSGRQFSNSRSEMNVSTLELGDSALYLCASSWGTGIADTQYFGPGTRLTVL.

This clonotype was counted at least ten times. This chain's CDR3 is CASRPVGQGNNSPLHF. The CDR3 coding sequence is TGTGCCAGCCGCCCGGTCGGGCAGGGAAATAATTCACCCCTCCACTTT. The rearrangement uses TRBV5-5 and TRBJ1-6; possibly TRBD1 for D (5 bases). CDR1 is SGHKS and CDR2 is YYEKEE in the germline V gene (reference sequence). The CDR3 consists of 16 residues. Trimming took 7 bases from V and 5 from J, leaving 19 bases between them.

This clonotype came up a few times. The CDR3 reads CASSTSGTASYNEQFF. CDR3 in DNA: TGCGCCAGCAGCACCTCCGGGACAGCTTCCTACAATGAGCAGTTCTTC. V gene TRBV5-1 combines with J gene TRBJ2-1, with TRBD1 matching 7 bases. The CDR3 totals 16 residues. The trim removed 4 bases at V and 1 base at J, leaving 8 bases unmatched. The V gene's germline CDR1 is SGHRS and CDR2 YFSETQ.

This chain uses TRBV4-3 with TRBJ1-3, with D unclear. Trimming stripped 0 bases from V and 7 bases from J, with 7 bases between. The germline V gene has CDR1 LGHNA and CDR2 YSLEER. The CDR3 runs 13 residues. Here the CDR3 reads CASSQDLRNTIYF. CDR3 in DNA: TGCGCCAGCAGCCAAGATCTTCGGAACACCATATATTTT.

This clonotype was observed a few times. The gene calls are TRBV2 and TRBJ2-5; D unclear. Germline V gene sequence: CDR1 SNHLY, CDR2 FYNNEI. CDR3 length: 13 residues. The V end was cut by 2 bases, the J end by 5 bases, with 9 bases between. CDR3 in DNA: TGTGCCAGCAGTGAAAATTCTTTGGAGACCCAGTACTTC. This encodes CASSENSLETQYF. Using reference TRBV2 and TRBJ2-5 for the parts outside the CDR3, the full variable domain is EPEVTQTPSHQVTQMGQEVILRCVPISNHLYFYWYRQILGQKVEFLVSFYNNEISEKSEIFDDQFSVERPDGSNFTLKIRSTKLEDSAMYFCASSENSLETQYFGPGTRLLVL.

This clonotype was recorded a few times. The chain has TRBV11-2 and TRBJ2-3; tentatively, D is TRBD1 (6 bases). The V end lost 6 bases, the J end lost 8 bases, and 21 bases lay between the germline ends. The CDR3 has 15 amino acids. Germline V gene lookup returns CDR1 SGHAT and CDR2 FQNNGV. CDR3 sequence (DNA): TGTGCCAGCAGGCCTACCGGGACACCGATTTCTACGCAGTATTTT. Translation: CASRPTGTPISTQYF.

This chain connects TRBV20-1 to TRBJ2-5; maybe TRBD2 (6 bases). V lost 5 bases and J lost 1, with 23 bases in between. From germline, CDR1 is DFQATT and CDR2 SNEGSKA (reference sequence). The CDR3 length is 17 residues. The CDR3 nucleotides read TGCAGTGCTCACCCGGCGGGGTCGGGTCTCCCCCAAGAGACCCAGTACTTC. It codes for CSAHPAGSGLPQETQYF.

This clonotype appeared a few times. The chain links TRBV18 to TRBJ1-1; maybe TRBD1 (5 bases). This CDR3 comprises 15 residues. Trimming shortened V by 0 bases and J by 1 base, and 9 bases separated the two germline ends. Germline V gene sequence: CDR1 KGHSH, CDR2 LQKENI. The CDR3 spells CASSPPAGQNTEAFF. Here the CDR3 DNA reads TGTGCCAGCTCACCACCCGCCGGACAGAACACTGAAGCTTTCTTT.

Here the CDR3 reads CASSLWRTGTLYEQYF. The CDR3 DNA sequence: TGTGCCAGCAGTTTATGGAGGACAGGGACCCTCTACGAGCAGTACTTC. The chain recombines TRBV28 with TRBJ2-7, with TRBD1 identical over 8 bases. After removal of 0 bases from V and 3 bases from J, the junction contained 7 bases not matched to a gene. The germline CDR1 and CDR2 sequences are MDHEN and SYDVKM. The CDR3 extends over 16 amino acids.

This clonotype has just a few counts. V is TRBV7-9 and J is TRBJ2-1; D uncertain. V was trimmed by 6 bases and J by 3 bases, leaving 6 bases between them. The CDR3 totals 12 residues. Germline CDR1 is SEHNR and CDR2 is FQNEAQ (reference sequence). The CDR3 bases are TGTGCCAGCAGGCCCGGCTACAATGAGCAGTTCTTC. This gives the protein CASRPGYNEQFF. Looking up the rest from reference TRBV7-9 and TRBJ2-1 gives the full variable domain: DTGVSQNPRHKITKRGQNVTFRCDPISEHNRLYWYRQTLGQGPEFLTYFQNEAQLEKSRLLSDRFSAERPKGSFSTLEIQRTEQGDSAMYLCASRPGYNEQFFGPGTRLTVL.

This clonotype came up many times. The V and J genes are TRBV5-6 and TRBJ2-5; D may be TRBD2 (6 bases). Deletions cut 8 bases from V and 5 bases from J, with 13 bases between. The CDR3 spans 12 residues. Germline V gene data show CDR1 as SGHDT and CDR2 as YYEEEE. CDR3 residues: CASTYRGETQYF. CDR3 coding DNA: TGTGCCAGTACCTACCGGGGGGAGACCCAGTACTTC.

This chain links TRBV6-2 or TRBV6-3 with TRBJ2-4; 11 positions match TRBD2. J gave up 0 bases and V 6 bases, and 4 bases lay outside the gene matches. Looked up from germline, CDR1 is MNHEY and CDR2 is SVGEGT. This CDR3 spans 16 amino acids. CDR3 region: CASSLGTSGAKNIQYF. CDR3 DNA: TGTGCCAGCAGCCTAGGGACTAGCGGAGCCAAAAACATTCAGTACTTC.

This clonotype has more than one count but fewer than ten. The CDR3 reads CASSLLGDTNEQFF. CDR3 bases: TGCGCCAGCAGCTTACTAGGGGATACCAATGAGCAGTTCTTC. The V call is TRBV5-1, the J call TRBJ2-1; either TRBD1 or TRBD2 may fit D (5 bases each). The germline V and J ends were trimmed by 2 bases and 6 bases, with 12 bases remaining between them. Germline CDR1 SGHRS, CDR2 YFSETQ. This CDR3 spans 14 amino acids.

In its sample, this clonotype was seen a few times. V and J are TRBV12-3 or TRBV12-4 and TRBJ2-5; D is uncertain. V lost 5 bases, J lost 0 bases, and 10 bases lay in between. The CDR3 runs 14 residues. CDR3 DNA sequence: TGTGCCAGCAGTAACTGGCTGAACCAAGAGACCCAGTACTTC. This encodes CASSNWLNQETQYF.

This clonotype was seen a few times. The chain joins TRBV12-3 or TRBV12-4 to TRBJ2-1, with 13 bases fitting TRBD2. CDR3 size: 17 residues. V shed 6 bases and J 8 bases; nucleotides not matched to a gene: 13. The CDR3 loop is CASSWGLAGWMKYEQFF. The CDR3 DNA reads TGTGCCAGCAGCTGGGGACTAGCGGGATGGATGAAATATGAGCAGTTCTTC.

This chain connects TRBV2 to TRBJ2-3, with 12 bases that match TRBD2. CDR3 length equals 16 residues. The V gene end was trimmed by 0 bases and the J gene end by 3 bases; junction bases not matched to a gene: 1. Per germline, CDR1 SNHLY and CDR2 FYNNEI. CDR3 loop: CASSEALAGGTDTQYF. The CDR3 DNA sequence: TGTGCCAGCAGTGAAGCTCTAGCGGGAGGGACAGATACGCAGTATTTT.